This TCR beta chain was obtained from a study of cytomegalovirus exposure and HLA in healthy donors. The V segment lost 3 bases and the J segment 4 bases; nucleotides outside the gene matches: 9. Germline V gene lookup returns CDR1 SGHNT and CDR2 YENEEA. The CDR3 length is 16 residues. The PCR ran on 60 Vbeta and 13 Jbeta primers. Study processing details: An analysis that came later counted 77 million or so unique TCR beta chains, approximately 10 million shared. Data came from immunoSEQ multiplex PCR; TCRdb stores just in-frame clones and leaves some out. V and J calls and clone size are copied from that table; D and trimming were computed from the DNA. The table has under 200,000 clones, less than 90% seen once. A single count supports this clone. Antigen: not known. Overall study findings and caveats: Later on, an analysis tied 15,000 to 20,000 TCR beta sequences to HLA alleles at 0.05 false discovery rate.

This rearrangement joins TRBV11-3 to TRBJ2-7; 10 bases are shared with TRBD1. Sequenced material: PBMCs. This TCR was recovered from a man in his late teens or twenties in good health and CMV-seronegative. Here the CDR3 reads CASSFARDRGRYEQYF. In DNA, the CDR3 is TGTGCCAGCAGCTTTGCTAGGGACAGGGGTAGGTACGAGCAGTACTTC.